A single sample is the source of the 20 T cell receptor beta chains below, sequenced in a study of shared clonotypes between healthy human individuals. Some clones are missing from TCRdb's copy, which holds only in-frame ones; the method was immunoSEQ multiplex PCR. The sample carries some 790,000 clones, 55% to 80% recorded once. The sequenced material came from memory CD4+ T cells sorted from blood. The subset was: CD45RA-negative fraction. These receptors all come from a woman under 40 in good health.

The rearrangement uses TRBV5-1 and TRBJ2-1, with D perhaps matching TRBD1 (5 bases). There are 14 residues in the CDR3. V was shortened by 4 bases and J by 5 bases, with 13 bases between the two germline ends. CDR1 SGHRS and CDR2 YFSETQ come from the germline V gene. CDR3 protein: CASSLRVLDNEQFF. In DNA form, the CDR3 reads TGCGCCAGCAGCCTCAGGGTTTTGGACAATGAGCAGTTCTTC.

The chain recombines TRBV27 with TRBJ2-7; D call uncertain. The V end was cut by 4 bases, the J end by 4 bases, with 11 bases between. Germline CDR1 and CDR2: MNHEY and SMNVEV (reference sequence). The CDR3 runs 13 residues. The CDR3 DNA sequence: TGTGCCAGCAGTTCAGACCCGTGGTACGAGCAGTACTTC. Its protein product is CASSSDPWYEQYF.

The J gene is TRBJ2-1, the V gene TRBV1; the table calls TRBD2, which could not be checked here. TRBV1 is given as a pseudogene. The CDR3 totals 18 residues. In DNA, the CDR3 is TGCACCAGCAGCCCCCCTAACTCCCCGGGACTATTTATAAATGAGCAGTTCTTC. Protein sequence: CTSSPPNSPGLFINEQFF.

The chain carries TRBV6-6 and TRBJ2-7; D is possibly TRBD2 (6 bases). Trimming removed 2 bases at V and 2 bases at J, with 13 bases between. This CDR3 has 15 residues. Germline CDR1 and CDR2: MNHNY and SVGAGI (reference sequence). The DNA for the CDR3 is TGTGCCAGCAGTTACGCTAGGGACTGGACCTACGAGCAGTACTTC. It yields the protein CASSYARDWTYEQYF.

V and J are TRBV7-8 and TRBJ2-1; 10 nucleotides agree with TRBD1. J lost 2 bases, V lost 5 bases, and 6 bases had no gene match. The CDR3 extends over 16 amino acids. Germline lookup yields CDR1 SGHVS and CDR2 FQNEAQ. The CDR3 loop reads CASSRSGTGAYNEQFF. The CDR3 DNA follows: TGTGCCAGCAGCAGATCCGGGACAGGGGCCTACAATGAGCAGTTCTTC.

V usage is TRBV7-2 and J usage is TRBJ2-7; 12 nucleotides agree with TRBD2. Germline V gives CDR1 SGHTA, CDR2 FQGNSA. CDR3 length equals 15 residues. J lost 3 bases, V lost 5 bases, and 5 bases had no gene match. The CDR3 here is CASSSRLAGDYEQYF. In DNA form, the CDR3 reads TGTGCCAGCAGCAGCAGACTAGCGGGAGACTACGAGCAGTACTTC.

The chain joins TRBV29-1 to TRBJ1-1, with D unclear. The CDR3 is 12 residues long. Deletions cut 5 bases from V and 1 base from J, with 8 bases between. Germline V gene sequence: CDR1 SQVTM, CDR2 ANQGSEA. The CDR3 loop reads CSVRTENTEAFF. In nucleotides, the CDR3 is TGCAGCGTTCGAACAGAGAACACTGAAGCTTTCTTT.

A single count supports this clone. V gene TRBV5-5 combines with J gene TRBJ2-1; tentatively, D is TRBD1 (5 bases). Germline CDR1 SGHKS, CDR2 YYEKEE (reference sequence). The CDR3 is 14 residues long. V was trimmed by 1 base and J by 4 bases, leaving 9 bases between them. CDR3 in DNA: TGTGCCAGCAGCTTGCTGAGACAGTACAATGAGCAGTTCTTC. It yields the protein CASSLLRQYNEQFF.

This clone came up a few times. The chain has TRBV11-2 and TRBJ1-1; possibly TRBD1 for D (6 bases). The CDR3 totals 16 residues. CDR1 and CDR2 from the germline V gene are SGHAT and FQNNGV. V was shortened by 7 bases and J by 1 base, with 19 bases between the two germline ends. The CDR3 DNA reads as TGTGCCAGCAACTCACCAACAGGGACGGCGAACACTGAAGCTTTCTTT. It translates to CASNSPTGTANTEAFF.

The chain links TRBV19 to TRBJ2-1; 10 bases are shared with TRBD2. The germline V gene has CDR1 LNHDA and CDR2 SQIVND (reference sequence). This CDR3 is built from 14 residues. Unmatched junction bases numbered 3, after V lost 1 base and J lost 9 bases. Here the CDR3 reads CASSIVAGGGEQFF. CDR3 coding DNA: TGTGCCAGTAGTATAGTAGCGGGAGGCGGTGAGCAGTTCTTC.

The chain recombines TRBV9 with TRBJ2-2; D perhaps matches TRBD1 (6 bases). V was trimmed by 2 bases and J by 4 bases, leaving 12 bases between them. Looked up from germline, CDR1 is SGDLS and CDR2 is YYNGEE. The CDR3 has 15 amino acids. The CDR3 DNA reads as TGTGCCAGCAGCGTGCGGACAGAAGCCACCGGGGAGCTGTTTTTT. Its translation is CASSVRTEATGELFF.

The rearrangement links TRBV9 to TRBJ1-2; D unclear. V lost 0 bases, J lost 8 bases, and 14 bases lay in between. The germline CDR1 and CDR2 sequences are SGDLS and YYNGEE. CDR3 size: 14 residues. The CDR3 spells CASSVGQAPRGYTF. The CDR3 bases are TGTGCCAGCAGCGTAGGGCAGGCCCCGAGGGGCTACACCTTC.

The chain couples TRBV10-2 to TRBJ2-7; D is unclear. The CDR3 runs 13 residues. CDR1 is WSHSY and CDR2 is SAAADI in the germline V gene. Trimming removed 5 bases from V and 0 bases from J, with 8 bases in between. The CDR3 sequence: CASSSRGSYEQYF. DNA for the CDR3: TGCGCCAGCAGTAGTCGCGGCTCCTACGAGCAGTACTTC.

Worth noting for this clone: The sample carries other DNA sequences with the same CDR3. The J gene is TRBJ2-1, the V gene TRBV11-2; D is unresolved. Germline assignment: CDR1 SGHAT and CDR2 FQNNGV. The CDR3 loop spans 12 amino acids. Trimming removed 5 bases at V and 7 bases at J, with 9 bases between. The CDR3 region is CASSHERNEQFF. In nucleotides, the CDR3 is TGTGCCAGCAGCCACGAGAGGAATGAGCAGTTCTTC.

The J gene is TRBJ1-2, the V gene TRBV28; D call uncertain. The CDR3 extends over 14 amino acids. The germline V gene has CDR1 MDHEN and CDR2 SYDVKM. The V gene lost 5 bases and the J gene lost 4 bases, with 14 bases spanning the gap. The chain's CDR3 is CASSPFGESYGYTF. CDR3 in DNA: TGTGCCAGCAGTCCCTTCGGGGAGTCCTATGGCTACACCTTC.

This clone has more than one count but fewer than ten. The chain is built from TRBV7-9 and TRBJ1-5; D unclear. The V end lost 5 bases, the J end lost 0 bases, and 8 bases lay between the germline ends. Germline loops: CDR1 SEHNR, CDR2 FQNEAQ (reference sequence). This CDR3 contains 14 residues. CDR3 amino acids: CASSPAVSNQPQHF. DNA for the CDR3: TGTGCCAGCAGCCCGGCGGTTAGCAATCAGCCCCAGCATTTT. Full variable domain (missing parts from reference TRBV7-9 and TRBJ1-5): DTGVSQNPRHKITKRGQNVTFRCDPISEHNRLYWYRQTLGQGPEFLTYFQNEAQLEKSRLLSDRFSAERPKGSFSTLEIQRTEQGDSAMYLCASSPAVSNQPQHFGDGTRLSIL.

This chain uses TRBV28 with TRBJ2-7; 10 nucleotides line up with TRBD1. V lost 5 bases to trimming and J lost 0 bases; unmatched junction nucleotides: 19. The germline CDR1 and CDR2 sequences are MDHEN and SYDVKM. The length of the CDR3 is 20 residues. CDR3: CASSPQPGLWGQGTSYEQYF. The CDR3 nucleotides read TGTGCCAGCAGTCCCCAACCAGGCCTTTGGGGACAGGGGACCTCCTACGAGCAGTACTTC.

On this clone itself: Mismatch with germline at one junction end may stem from a read error. The chain links TRBV6-6 to TRBJ1-1; D is unclear. The germline CDR1 and CDR2 sequences are MNHNY and SVGAGI (reference sequence). The CDR3 has 14 residues. The CDR3 nucleotides read TGTGACAGCAGTTACTTTTCTGGCCGCACTGAAGCTTTCTTT. The encoded protein is CDSSYFSGRTEAFF.

J is TRBJ2-7 and V is TRBV27; 10 nucleotides match TRBD1. This CDR3 contains 15 residues. The trim removed 2 bases at V and 3 bases at J, leaving 4 bases unmatched. The germline V gene encodes CDR1 MNHEY and CDR2 SMNVEV (reference sequence). The CDR3 is CASSLRGTGDYEQYF. The CDR3 nucleotides read TGTGCCAGCAGTTTAAGAGGGACAGGGGACTACGAGCAGTACTTC.

This clone came up a few times. The chain joins TRBV6-1 to TRBJ2-3; the D is unclear. V lost 6 bases to trimming and J lost 6 bases, with 19 bases between them. Germline CDR1 and CDR2: MNHNS and SASEGT. The CDR3 extends over 15 amino acids. The CDR3 region has the DNA TGTGCCAGCAGGCCGGGCGTACAGTCACGCGATACGCAGTATTTT. Amino acids: CASRPGVQSRDTQYF.